The 31 T cell receptor beta chains presented below share a single source sample, sequenced in a study of blood T cell repertoires in COVID-19. Assay: immunoSEQ multiplex PCR; the TCRdb copy retains only in-frame clones and omits some. Here the sample spans a few hundred thousand clones, 85% being singletons. The sequenced material came from peripheral blood. Receptors were obtained from a woman between 18 and 30 years old with acute or convalescent COVID-19.

Points on this clone: The junction does not match germline at one end; this may be a read error. V is TRBV19 and J is TRBJ1-5; 7 bases align to TRBD1. The CDR3 contains 13 residues. Germline assignment: CDR1 LNHDA and CDR2 SQIVND (reference sequence). The CDR3 is CGAGQGVGQPQHF. CDR3 sequence (DNA): TGCGGGGCGGGGCAGGGGGTCGGTCAGCCCCAGCATTTT.

The chain links TRBV28 to TRBJ2-1, with 7 bases fitting TRBD1. Germline V gene data show CDR1 as MDHEN and CDR2 as SYDVKM. V shed 11 bases and J 6 bases; nucleotides not matched to a gene: 7. CDR3 length equals 12 residues. CDR3 loop: CAGGQAGNEQFF. CDR3 in DNA: TGTGCCGGAGGACAGGCTGGCAATGAGCAGTTCTTC.

The V and J genes are TRBV24-1 and TRBJ1-2; 7 nucleotides match TRBD1. The length of the CDR3 is 12 residues. V shed 4 bases, J shed 6 bases, and the junction held 1 base outside the gene matches. Germline CDR1 and CDR2: KGHDR and SFDVKD. The DNA for the CDR3 is TGTGCCACCAGTGAAACAGGGGATGGCTACACCTTC. This sequence encodes CATSETGDGYTF.

The V and J genes are TRBV5-6 and TRBJ2-1, with D unresolved. The germline CDR1 and CDR2 sequences are SGHDT and YYEEEE. This CDR3 contains 11 residues. The V end was cut by 3 bases, the J end by 6 bases, with 4 bases between. The CDR3 here is CASSSSNEQFF. The CDR3 DNA reads as TGTGCCAGCAGCTCTTCCAATGAGCAGTTCTTC.

This clone came up once. The chain links TRBV15 to TRBJ1-5; the D is unclear. Per the germline V gene, CDR1 is LNHNV and CDR2 is YYDKDF (reference sequence). With 0 bases removed from V and 7 bases from J, the gap between germline ends came to 10 bases. The CDR3 consists of 14 residues. The CDR3 reads CATSRDRGPQPQHF. CDR3 nucleotide sequence: TGTGCCACCAGCAGAGATAGAGGGCCCCAGCCCCAGCATTTT. The whole variable domain, remainder taken from reference TRBV15 and TRBJ1-5, is DAMVIQNPRYQVTQFGKPVTLSCSQTLNHNVMYWYQQKSSQAPKLLFHYYDKDFNNEADTPDNFQSRRPNTSFCFLDIRSPGLGDTAMYLCATSRDRGPQPQHFGDGTRLSIL.

V usage is TRBV15 and J usage is TRBJ1-1; 9 bases map to TRBD1. The CDR3 is 16 amino acids. V was pared by 1 base and J by 6 bases, with 9 bases of the junction left unmatched. CDR1 LNHNV and CDR2 YYDKDF come from the germline V gene (reference sequence). CDR3 nucleotide sequence: TGTGCCACCAGCAGAGTTAAGGGGACAGGGCCCCCTGAAGCTTTCTTT. Protein product: CATSRVKGTGPPEAFF.

The V gene is TRBV9, the J gene TRBJ1-2; 9 nucleotides line up with TRBD1. This CDR3 is 15 amino acids long. Germline CDR1 SGDLS, CDR2 YYNGEE. The junction had 5 bases not matched to a gene; V was cut back by 0 bases and J by 5 bases. The DNA of the CDR3 is TGTGCCAGCAGCGTAGGTGACAGGGGGATTTATGGCTACACCTTC. The encoded protein is CASSVGDRGIYGYTF.

The chain employs TRBV27 and TRBJ1-1; 7 bases map to TRBD1. CDR1 and CDR2 from the germline V gene are MNHEY and SMNVEV (reference sequence). CDR3 length equals 15 residues. V trimming: 10 bases; J trimming: 5 bases; junction bases outside the gene matches: 16. Written as DNA, the CDR3 is TGTGCCACCCTCCTATCGGGGCAGGGGGAAACTGAAGCTTTCTTT. This gives the protein CATLLSGQGETEAFF.

This clone has only a few counts. The rearrangement joins TRBV29-1 to TRBJ1-4; D is ambiguous. Germline V gives CDR1 SQVTM, CDR2 ANQGSEA. V dropped 0 bases and J dropped 0 bases, with 8 bases sitting between them. The CDR3 runs 15 residues. CDR3 sequence (DNA): TGCAGCGTTGAAGATCGGGGAGCAACTAATGAAAAACTGTTTTTT. This encodes CSVEDRGATNEKLFF.

This clone was picked up one time. V and J are TRBV5-8 and TRBJ2-7; 13 nucleotides match TRBD2. With 3 bases clipped from V and 3 bases from J, the junction kept 3 bases outside the gene matches. The CDR3 has 15 residues. Germline values: CDR1 SGHTS, CDR2 YDEGEE. In DNA form, the CDR3 reads TGTGCCAGCAGCTATTGGACTAGCGGGGGCTACGAGCAGTACTTC. Translating it yields CASSYWTSGGYEQYF.

The V call is TRBV11-2, the J call TRBJ1-2; D unclear. Germline V gives CDR1 SGHAT, CDR2 FQNNGV. V lost 4 bases to trimming and J lost 0 bases, with 12 bases between them. The CDR3 loop spans 15 amino acids. The CDR3: CASSSRLSANYGYTF. CDR3 DNA sequence: TGTGCCAGCAGCTCGCGACTGAGCGCTAACTATGGCTACACCTTC. The whole variable domain, filled in from reference TRBV11-2 and TRBJ1-2, reads EAGVAQSPRYKIIEKRQSVAFWCNPISGHATLYWYQQILGQGPKLLIQFQNNGVVDDSQLPKDRFSAERLKGVDSTLKIQPAKLEDSAVYLCASSSRLSANYGYTFGSGTRLTVV.

The rearrangement uses TRBV18 and TRBJ2-5; D perhaps matches TRBD1 (5 bases). This CDR3 is 15 amino acids long. V shed 3 bases and J shed 2 bases, with 13 bases lying between them. Germline V gene sequence: CDR1 KGHSH, CDR2 LQKENI. CDR3 DNA: TGTGCCAGCTCACCCTCAGACAGAAAACAAGAGACCCAGTACTTC. It yields the protein CASSPSDRKQETQYF.

This chain uses TRBV19 with TRBJ2-1; 9 bases align to TRBD2. The CDR3 runs to 13 residues. Losses at the gene ends were 5 bases for V and 7 bases for J; bases not matched to a gene: 3. Per germline, CDR1 LNHDA and CDR2 SQIVND (reference sequence). In DNA, the CDR3 is TGTGCCAGTAGTGTTAGCGGGGGAAATGAGCAGTTCTTC. The encoded protein is CASSVSGGNEQFF.

The rearrangement links TRBV6-5 to TRBJ2-7; tentative D call: TRBD1 (5 bases). Germline V CDR1 and CDR2: MNHEY, SVGAGI. Trimming left V 3 bases short and J 2 bases short, with 14 bases between. This CDR3 is 15 amino acids long. CDR3 residues: CASSYDSKAPYEQYF. CDR3 DNA: TGTGCCAGCAGTTATGACAGTAAAGCTCCCTACGAGCAGTACTTC.

The rearrangement joins TRBV29-1 to TRBJ1-2, with D hard to call. CDR1 and CDR2 from the germline V gene are SQVTM and ANQGSEA. CDR3 length: 12 residues. V lost 3 bases, J lost 4 bases, and 9 bases lay in between. The CDR3: CSVDGGFYGYTF. CDR3 coding DNA: TGCAGCGTTGATGGAGGGTTCTATGGCTACACCTTC.

The J gene is TRBJ2-7, the V gene TRBV5-1, with D unresolved. This CDR3 region has 11 residues. The germline gives CDR1 SGHRS, CDR2 YFSETQ. V gave up 0 bases and J gave up 6 bases, with 4 bases separating them. Written as DNA, the CDR3 is TGCGCCAGCAGCTTGGGAGGCGAGCAGTACTTC. Amino acid sequence: CASSLGGEQYF.

The rearrangement links TRBV2 to TRBJ1-1; tentatively, D is TRBD1 (6 bases). This CDR3 has 13 amino acids. Germline V CDR1 and CDR2: SNHLY, FYNNEI. Trimming removed 4 bases at V and 3 bases at J, with 9 bases between. CDR3 protein: CASSGSGDTEAFF. The DNA for the CDR3 is TGTGCCAGCAGTGGGTCAGGGGACACTGAAGCTTTCTTT.

The genes are TRBV10-3 and TRBJ2-2; D gene uncertain. Trimming removed 8 bases at V and 2 bases at J, with 12 bases between. The CDR3 has 14 residues. Germline CDR1 ENHRY, CDR2 SYGVKD. CDR3 nucleotides: TGTGCCATCGGGCCCCCCTCAAACACCGGGGAGCTGTTTTTT. Translation: CAIGPPSNTGELFF.

The chain is built from TRBV7-9 and TRBJ1-3, with 9 bases identical to TRBD1. The ends lost 4 bases at V and 0 bases at J; junction bases unmatched: 4. The CDR3 sequence is 16 residues long. The germline CDR1 and CDR2 sequences are SEHNR and FQNEAQ (reference sequence). In nucleotides, the CDR3 is TGTGCCAGCAGCTCGGACAGGGGACACTCTGGAAACACCATATATTTT. This encodes CASSSDRGHSGNTIYF. Full variable domain (missing parts from reference TRBV7-9 and TRBJ1-3): DTGVSQNPRHKITKRGQNVTFRCDPISEHNRLYWYRQTLGQGPEFLTYFQNEAQLEKSRLLSDRFSAERPKGSFSTLEIQRTEQGDSAMYLCASSSDRGHSGNTIYFGEGSWLTVV.

The V and J genes are TRBV3-1 (or the pseudogene TRBV3-2) and TRBJ2-3, with 15 bases identical to TRBD2. Germline trimming cut 4 bases from V and 11 bases from J; bases unmatched to any gene: 10. Germline CDR1 reads LGHDT; CDR2 reads YNNKEL (reference sequence). This CDR3 is 16 amino acids long. The CDR3 DNA is TGTGCCAGCAGCCTCCGGACTAGCGGGAGGGCCCTTTTGCAGTATTTT. It is translated as CASSLRTSGRALLQYF.

As to this clone: Other DNA sequences within the sample encode an identical CDR3. As DNA, the CDR3 is TGTGCCAGTACAGGGTCCGGAAACACCATATATTTT. It translates to CASTGSGNTIYF. V and J are TRBV6-5 and TRBJ1-3; possibly TRBD1 for D (6 bases). The CDR3 contains 12 residues. V was shortened by 9 bases and J by 4 bases, with 10 bases between the two germline ends. CDR1 MNHEY and CDR2 SVGAGI come from the germline V gene.

The genes are TRBV10-3 and TRBJ1-5, with 7 bases fitting TRBD1. The CDR3 consists of 13 residues. Germline V gives CDR1 ENHRY, CDR2 SYGVKD. The V and J ends lost 5 bases and 5 bases, in that order; junction bases with no gene match: 3. CDR3 sequence: CAISRDSDQPQHF. CDR3 DNA: TGTGCCATCAGTCGGGACAGTGATCAGCCCCAGCATTTT.

The CDR3, as DNA: TGTGCCAGCAGTTACTCGACAGGGGCTGGAAACACCATATATTTT. This translates into CASSYSTGAGNTIYF. V gene TRBV6-5 combines with J gene TRBJ1-3; TRBD1 aligns across 8 bases. CDR3 length: 15 residues. The germline CDR1 and CDR2 sequences are MNHEY and SVGAGI. Trimming cost V 0 bases and J 2 bases; bases outside gene matches: 0.

The chain has TRBV5-4 and TRBJ1-1, with 9 bases lining up with TRBD1. Trimming cost V 4 bases and J 1 base; bases outside gene matches: 8. The CDR3 runs to 16 residues. Germline loops: CDR1 SGHNT, CDR2 YYREEE (reference sequence). In DNA form, the CDR3 reads TGTGCCAGCAGCCCAAGACAGGGGGATACGAACACTGAAGCTTTCTTT. Protein product: CASSPRQGDTNTEAFF.

V gene TRBV6-6 combines with J gene TRBJ1-1; D is uncertain. Trimming left V 4 bases short and J 1 base short, with 7 bases between. The germline V gene has CDR1 MNHNY and CDR2 SVGAGI (reference sequence). The CDR3 runs 13 residues. Written as DNA, the CDR3 is TGTGCCAGCAGTTCGACTGCGAACACTGAAGCTTTCTTT. The encoded protein is CASSSTANTEAFF.

The V and J genes are TRBV6-5 and TRBJ2-1, with TRBD1 as a possible D gene (5 bases). This CDR3 spans 11 amino acids. Germline CDR1 reads MNHEY; CDR2 reads SVGAGI. The V end was cut by 2 bases, the J end by 12 bases, with 8 bases between. The CDR3 DNA sequence: TGTGCCAGCAGTTACAGGGGCGGGCAGTTCTTC. This translates into CASSYRGGQFF.

This rearrangement joins TRBV5-1 to TRBJ1-2; 7 bases align to TRBD1. V was pared by 6 bases and J by 5 bases, with 16 bases of the junction left unmatched. Germline CDR1 reads SGHRS; CDR2 reads YFSETQ. There are 16 residues in the CDR3. Here the CDR3 reads CASTLIPGQIIYGYTF. The CDR3 bases are TGCGCCAGCACTTTGATTCCGGGACAGATAATTTATGGCTACACCTTC.

This chain connects TRBV11-2 to TRBJ2-7, with 14 nucleotides matching TRBD2. Germline-derived CDR1 and CDR2 are SGHAT and FQNNGV. V lost 5 bases to trimming and J lost 3 bases; unmatched junction nucleotides: 6. The CDR3 is 16 residues long. CDR3 in amino acids: CASSPTSGGAGYEQYF. CDR3 sequence (DNA): TGTGCCAGCAGCCCGACTAGCGGGGGGGCCGGCTACGAGCAGTACTTC.

The table lists this clone with a count of one. The V gene is TRBV19, the J gene TRBJ1-2; 9 bases align to TRBD1. V trimming: 4 bases; J trimming: 8 bases; junction bases outside the gene matches: 8. The CDR3 sequence is 14 residues long. The germline V gene has CDR1 LNHDA and CDR2 SQIVND (reference sequence). The chain's CDR3 is CASSTPGQGLGYTF. In DNA form, the CDR3 reads TGTGCCAGTAGTACGCCGGGACAGGGATTGGGCTACACCTTC.

The chain couples TRBV2 to TRBJ1-1; 11 bases are shared with TRBD1. The CDR3 is 13 amino acids. Looked up from germline, CDR1 is SNHLY and CDR2 is FYNNEI. The V and J ends lost 9 bases and 4 bases, in that order; junction bases with no gene match: 4. The CDR3, as DNA: TGTGCCAGGGGACAGGGGGTCGGCACTGAAGCTTTCTTT. As protein: CARGQGVGTEAFF.

This clone was seen just once. The chain carries TRBV4-2 and TRBJ2-1; 7 nucleotides agree with TRBD2. CDR3 size: 16 residues. V trimming: 0 bases; J trimming: 4 bases; junction bases outside the gene matches: 6. In germline, CDR1 is LGHNA, CDR2 YNFKEQ. CDR3 in DNA: TGTGCCAGCAGCCAAGATCCCAGCGGGGCTTACAATGAGCAGTTCTTC. As protein: CASSQDPSGAYNEQFF.